The 25 T cell receptor beta chains listed next were all sequenced from one sample in a study of T cell changes during pregnancy in multiple sclerosis. Generated by immunoSEQ multiplex PCR, the TCRdb table keeps only in-frame clones and is missing some. The sample contains tens of thousands of clones, over 85% of which appear only once. Here the sequenced sample was CD4+ T cells from peripheral blood mononuclear cells, taken after pregnancy. These TCRs come from a female donor with multiple sclerosis, enrolled in a pregnancy study.

V usage is TRBV11-3 and J usage is TRBJ2-5; 10 bases line up with TRBD2. Per the germline V gene, CDR1 is SGHNT and CDR2 is YENEEA. Unmatched junction bases numbered 1, after V lost 3 bases and J lost 0 bases. The length of the CDR3 is 15 residues. CDR3 protein: CASSLLAGDQETQYF. As DNA, the CDR3 is TGTGCCAGCAGCTTGCTAGCGGGAGACCAAGAGACCCAGTACTTC. Variable domain in full (rest from reference TRBV11-3 and TRBJ2-5): EAGVVQSPRYKIIEKKQPVAFWCNPISGHNTLYWYLQNLGQGPELLIRYENEEAVDDSQLPKDRFSAERLKGVDSTLKIQPAELGDSAVYLCASSLLAGDQETQYFGPGTRLLVL.

The chain joins TRBV19 to TRBJ2-5; 8 nucleotides align to TRBD2. CDR1 is LNHDA, CDR2 SQIVND, per germline (reference sequence). This CDR3 comprises 17 residues. The V and J ends lost 5 bases and 0 bases, in that order; junction bases with no gene match: 11. Written as DNA, the CDR3 is TGTGCCAGTAGTCCCCAGATAATAGCGGGAAACCAAGAGACCCAGTACTTC. Encoded protein: CASSPQIIAGNQETQYF.

The CDR3 here is CASGTGGSGGYTF. In nucleotides, the CDR3 is TGTGCCAGCGGGACAGGGGGCTCAGGGGGCTACACCTTC. The rearrangement links TRBV19 to TRBJ1-2, with TRBD1 matching over 12 bases. The V segment lost 9 bases and the J segment 8 bases; nucleotides outside the gene matches: 7. CDR3 length equals 13 residues. Germline loops: CDR1 LNHDA, CDR2 SQIVND (reference sequence).

The chain employs TRBV9 and TRBJ2-1, with no clear D. The germline V gene encodes CDR1 SGDLS and CDR2 YYNGEE. V dropped 1 base and J dropped 7 bases, with 6 bases sitting between them. There are 12 residues in the CDR3. CDR3 sequence: CASSVHENEQFF. Here the CDR3 DNA reads TGTGCCAGCAGCGTACACGAGAATGAGCAGTTCTTC. The whole variable domain, filled in from reference TRBV9 and TRBJ2-1, reads DSGVTQTPKHLITATGQRVTLRCSPRSGDLSVYWYQQSLDQGLQFLIQYYNGEERAKGNILERFSAQQFPDLHSELNLSSLELGDSALYFCASSVHENEQFFGPGTRLTVL.

V usage is TRBV7-9 and J usage is TRBJ2-1, with 10 bases fitting TRBD2. The V gene's germline CDR1 is SEHNR and CDR2 FQNEAQ (reference sequence). Unmatched junction bases numbered 13, after V lost 7 bases and J lost 7 bases. CDR3 length equals 16 residues. The CDR3 DNA sequence: TGTGCCAGCACCCTCCCAGCGGGAGGGCCCCCGAATGAGCAGTTCTTC. It translates to CASTLPAGGPPNEQFF.

The chain carries TRBV7-3 and TRBJ2-3; 12 positions match TRBD2. The length of the CDR3 is 16 residues. With 2 bases clipped from V and 5 bases from J, the junction kept 5 bases outside the gene matches. CDR1 and CDR2 from the germline V gene are SGHTA and FQGTGA. CDR3 bases: TGTGCCAGCAGCTTACTAGCGGGAGGGCCTGGAGATACGCAGTATTTT. Encoded protein: CASSLLAGGPGDTQYF. Using reference TRBV7-3 and TRBJ2-3 for the parts outside the CDR3, the full variable domain is GAGVSQTPSNKVTEKGKYVELRCDPISGHTALYWYRQSLGQGPEFLIYFQGTGAADDSGLPNDRFFAVRPEGSVSTLKIQRTERGDSAVYLCASSLLAGGPGDTQYFGPGTRLTVL.

The J gene is TRBJ1-2, the V gene TRBV6-4; a possible D gene is TRBD1 (6 bases). V was clipped by 3 bases and J by 7 bases, with 18 bases between them. The CDR3 sequence is 15 residues long. The germline gives CDR1 MRHNA, CDR2 SNTAGT. This chain's CDR3 is CASSDRPTGFSGYTF. The CDR3 nucleotides read TGTGCCAGCAGTGATCGGCCTACAGGGTTCTCTGGCTACACCTTC.

The chain joins TRBV18 to TRBJ1-5; no definite D call. The germline V and J ends were trimmed by 3 bases and 8 bases, with 8 bases remaining between them. The V gene's germline CDR1 is KGHSH and CDR2 LQKENI. This CDR3 comprises 12 residues. The CDR3, as DNA: TGTGCCAGCTCACCGATTCCGGAGCCCCAGCATTTT. This gives the protein CASSPIPEPQHF.

This chain joins TRBV7-9 and TRBJ1-2; maybe TRBD1 (5 bases). V was clipped by 5 bases and J by 8 bases, with 18 bases between them. The CDR3 is 14 residues long. CDR1 is SEHNR, CDR2 FQNEAQ, per germline (reference sequence). CDR3 region: CASSRPPGREGYTF. The CDR3 DNA follows: TGTGCCAGCAGCCGACCCCCGGGCAGGGAAGGCTACACCTTC.

The count of this clone is one. The chain combines TRBV18 with TRBJ2-1; 10 bases are a match to TRBD2. Germline V gives CDR1 KGHSH, CDR2 LQKENI. The CDR3 runs 21 residues. The trim removed 1 base at V and 7 bases at J, leaving 22 bases unmatched. CDR3 DNA: TGTGCCAGCTCACCACTAACTAGCGGGGTGAGAGGGGCCCTACAAAGAAATGAGCAGTTCTTC. Amino acid sequence: CASSPLTSGVRGALQRNEQFF.

Turning to this clone: One junction end disagrees with the germline gene, perhaps due to a read error. CDR3 coding DNA: TGTGCCAGCAGCCTAGCGGGAGCACCCTACAATGAGCAGTTCTTC. Its translation: CASSLAGAPYNEQFF. The chain uses TRBV7-8 and TRBJ2-1; 10 bases match TRBD2. The germline V gene encodes CDR1 SGHVS and CDR2 FQNEAQ. The CDR3 is 15 amino acids.

The V call is TRBV19, the J call TRBJ2-7, with 12 bases matching TRBD1. The length of the CDR3 is 14 residues. Germline CDR1 reads LNHDA; CDR2 reads SQIVND (reference sequence). V gave up 5 bases and J gave up 6 bases; unmatched junction bases: 5. CDR3 in amino acids: CASSPGTGGAEQYF. The CDR3 bases are TGTGCCAGTAGTCCCGGGACAGGGGGCGCCGAGCAGTACTTC.

The chain combines TRBV5-8 with TRBJ2-3; D uncertain. The V gene's germline CDR1 is SGHTS and CDR2 YDEGEE. The CDR3 totals 16 residues. V shed 4 bases and J shed 6 bases, with 21 bases lying between them. CDR3 DNA sequence: TGTGCCAGCAGCCTCATTGACACCGCTCTCAGGGATACGCAGTATTTT. Its translation is CASSLIDTALRDTQYF.

The CDR3 region has the DNA TGTGCCAGCAGCTTATGGGCGGGGGCCAGCACAGATACGCAGTATTTT. It is translated as CASSLWAGASTDTQYF. The chain recombines TRBV7-9 with TRBJ2-3, with a tentative D call TRBD2 (7 bases). Germline V gene data show CDR1 as SEHNR and CDR2 as FQNEAQ (reference sequence). Trimming removed 2 bases at V and 0 bases at J, with 12 bases between. The CDR3 sequence is 16 residues long.

This chain uses TRBV30 with TRBJ1-4; D not certain. V was trimmed by 0 bases and J by 8 bases, leaving 16 bases between them. Per the germline V gene, CDR1 is GTSNPN and CDR2 is SVGIG (reference sequence). The CDR3 is made up of 15 amino acids. The CDR3 DNA is TGTGCCTGGAGTGTACGAGCGGGGTCATGGGAAAAACTGTTTTTT. It encodes CAWSVRAGSWEKLFF.

Turning to this clone: A read error may produce the germline difference seen at one junction end. J is TRBJ2-7 and V is TRBV5-4; D unresolved. Germline V gene sequence: CDR1 SGHNT, CDR2 YYREEE (reference sequence). CDR3 length: 13 amino acids. CDR3 residues: CVSSLVQRNEQYF. The DNA of the CDR3 is TGTGTCAGCAGCTTGGTACAACGTAACGAGCAGTACTTC.

The rearrangement uses TRBV11-2 and TRBJ2-5; 10 bases match TRBD1. The CDR3 has 15 residues. After removal of 1 base from V and 4 bases from J, the junction contained 3 bases not matched to a gene. The germline gives CDR1 SGHAT, CDR2 FQNNGV. The CDR3 DNA is TGTGCCAGCAGCTTAGGGACAGGGGGTATAGAGACCCAGTACTTC. This codes for CASSLGTGGIETQYF.

The rearrangement joins TRBV5-1 to TRBJ2-7; 10 positions agree with TRBD1. V was pared by 5 bases and J by 5 bases, with 10 bases of the junction left unmatched. The CDR3 length is 15 residues. From germline, CDR1 is SGHRS and CDR2 YFSETQ. CDR3 in DNA: TGCGCCAGCAGTCGAAATCAGGGGACAGGGGACGAGCAGTACTTC. It translates to CASSRNQGTGDEQYF.

This chain connects TRBV2 to TRBJ2-3; tentative D call: TRBD2 (6 bases). The germline CDR1 and CDR2 sequences are SNHLY and FYNNEI. With 4 bases removed from V and 0 bases from J, the gap between germline ends came to 8 bases. The CDR3 extends over 14 amino acids. The CDR3 reads CASSVGGSTDTQYF. The CDR3 nucleotides read TGTGCCAGCAGTGTTGGGGGGAGCACAGATACGCAGTATTTT.

Worth noting for this clone: The junction departs from germline at one end; a sequencing error may be responsible. The chain recombines TRBV5-4 with TRBJ2-7, with TRBD2 matching 13 bases. CDR3 length: 17 residues. CDR1 is SGHNT and CDR2 is YYREEE in the germline V gene (reference sequence). The CDR3 loop is CASSGGLAGPRSYEQHF. CDR3 bases: TGTGCCAGCAGCGGGGGACTAGCGGGGCCGAGGTCCTACGAGCAGCACTTC.

This clone has just one count. The chain carries TRBV5-6 and TRBJ2-2; possible D gene TRBD2, 6 bases. This CDR3 has 15 amino acids. Between the trimmed V and J ends, which lost 2 bases and 5 bases, there was a span of 13 bases. The germline V gene has CDR1 SGHDT and CDR2 YYEEEE. The DNA for the CDR3 is TGTGCCAGCAGCTTAGTGGGAGGAGGGACCGGGGAGCTGTTTTTT. As protein: CASSLVGGGTGELFF.

This clone appeared once. This chain connects TRBV28 to TRBJ2-7; 7 bases agree with TRBD1. CDR3 length: 14 residues. After removal of 5 bases from V and 3 bases from J, the junction contained 7 bases not matched to a gene. Germline values: CDR1 MDHEN, CDR2 SYDVKM. DNA for the CDR3: TGTGCCAGCAGTCGACAGGGTAAAATCTACGAGCAGTACTTC. Protein product: CASSRQGKIYEQYF.

The chain is built from TRBV20-1 and TRBJ2-7, with a tentative D call TRBD2 (6 bases). The CDR3 has 11 amino acids. Between the trimmed V and J ends, which lost 3 bases and 11 bases, there was a span of 14 bases. Germline loops: CDR1 DFQATT, CDR2 SNEGSKA (reference sequence). CDR3 coding DNA: TGCAGTGCTAGGAATGGCCAGCGGGAGTACTTC. Translated: CSARNGQREYF.

The chain links TRBV5-4 to TRBJ2-1, with a possible D match to TRBD2 (5 bases). Germline CDR1 reads SGHNT; CDR2 reads YYREEE (reference sequence). V was shortened by 0 bases and J by 0 bases, with 13 bases between the two germline ends. This CDR3 region has 17 residues. The CDR3 DNA is TGTGCCAGCAGCTTGGGCCAACTAGTGGCCTCCTACAATGAGCAGTTCTTC. Protein product: CASSLGQLVASYNEQFF.

Only one count was recorded for this clone. The rearrangement uses TRBV30 and TRBJ2-7, with D possibly matching TRBD2 (5 bases). Germline CDR1 reads GTSNPN; CDR2 reads SVGIG (reference sequence). V lost 0 bases to trimming and J lost 7 bases, with 22 bases between them. The CDR3 covers 16 residues. CDR3 loop: CAWSVTRIGITSEQYF. CDR3 bases: TGTGCCTGGAGTGTGACACGGATCGGGATTACGAGTGAGCAGTACTTC.